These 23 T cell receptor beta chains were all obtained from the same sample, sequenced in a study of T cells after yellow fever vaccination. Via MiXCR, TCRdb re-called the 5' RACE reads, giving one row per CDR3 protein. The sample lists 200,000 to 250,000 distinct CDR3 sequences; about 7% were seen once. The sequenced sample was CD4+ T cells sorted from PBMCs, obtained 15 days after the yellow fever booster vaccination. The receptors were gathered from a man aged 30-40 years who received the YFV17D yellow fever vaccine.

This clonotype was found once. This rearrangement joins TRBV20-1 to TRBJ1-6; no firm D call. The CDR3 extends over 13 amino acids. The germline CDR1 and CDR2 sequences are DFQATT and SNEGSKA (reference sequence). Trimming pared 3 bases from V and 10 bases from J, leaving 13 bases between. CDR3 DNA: TGCAGTGCTAGCGATCAGGCGATCTCACCCCTCCACTTT. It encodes CSASDQAISPLHF.

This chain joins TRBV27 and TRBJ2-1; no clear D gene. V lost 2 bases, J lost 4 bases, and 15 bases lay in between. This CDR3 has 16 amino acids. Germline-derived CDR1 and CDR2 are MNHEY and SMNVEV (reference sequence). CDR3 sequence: CASSLIVGREYNEQFF. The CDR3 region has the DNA TGTGCCAGCAGTTTAATTGTCGGCAGAGAATACAATGAGCAGTTCTTC.

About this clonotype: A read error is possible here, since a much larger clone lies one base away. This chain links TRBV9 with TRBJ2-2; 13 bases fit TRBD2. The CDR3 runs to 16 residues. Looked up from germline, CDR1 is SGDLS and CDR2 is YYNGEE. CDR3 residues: CAGSVGTSGISGELFF. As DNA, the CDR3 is TGTGCCGGCAGCGTTGGGACTAGCGGGATCTCCGGGGAGCTGTTTTTT.

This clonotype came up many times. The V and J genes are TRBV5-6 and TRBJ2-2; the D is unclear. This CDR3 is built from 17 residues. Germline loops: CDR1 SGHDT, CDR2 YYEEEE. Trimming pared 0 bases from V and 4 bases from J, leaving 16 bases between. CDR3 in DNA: TGTGCCAGCAGCTTGGCTCCGGGCCCGCGAGGCACCGGGGAGCTGTTTTTT. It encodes CASSLAPGPRGTGELFF.

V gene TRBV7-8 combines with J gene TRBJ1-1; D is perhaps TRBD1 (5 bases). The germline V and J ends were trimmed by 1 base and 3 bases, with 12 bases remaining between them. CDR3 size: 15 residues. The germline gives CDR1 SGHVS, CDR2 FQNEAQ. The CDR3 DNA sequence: TGTGCCAGCAGCTTAGTTTGGGGGTTGGACACTGAAGCTTTCTTT. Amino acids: CASSLVWGLDTEAFF.

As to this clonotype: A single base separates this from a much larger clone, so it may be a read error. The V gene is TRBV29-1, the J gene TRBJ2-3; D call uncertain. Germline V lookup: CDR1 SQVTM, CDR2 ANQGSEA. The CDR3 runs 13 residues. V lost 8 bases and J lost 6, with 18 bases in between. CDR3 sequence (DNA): TGCAGCCTACGGTTAATTCCCGACGATACGCAGTATTTT. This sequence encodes CSLRLIPDDTQYF.

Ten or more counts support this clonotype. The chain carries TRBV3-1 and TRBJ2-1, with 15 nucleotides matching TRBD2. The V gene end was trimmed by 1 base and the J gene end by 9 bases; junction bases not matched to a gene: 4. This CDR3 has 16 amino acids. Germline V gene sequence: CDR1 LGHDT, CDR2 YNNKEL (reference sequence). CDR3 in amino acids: CASSQGGLAGGLEQFF. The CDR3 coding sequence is TGTGCCAGCAGCCAAGGAGGACTAGCGGGAGGGCTTGAGCAGTTCTTC.

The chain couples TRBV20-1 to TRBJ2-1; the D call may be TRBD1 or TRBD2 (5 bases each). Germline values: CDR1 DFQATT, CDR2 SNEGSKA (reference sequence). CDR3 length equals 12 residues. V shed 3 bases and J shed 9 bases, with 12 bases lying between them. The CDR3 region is CSARGDGAEQFF. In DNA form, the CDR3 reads TGCAGTGCTAGGGGGGACGGTGCTGAGCAGTTCTTC.

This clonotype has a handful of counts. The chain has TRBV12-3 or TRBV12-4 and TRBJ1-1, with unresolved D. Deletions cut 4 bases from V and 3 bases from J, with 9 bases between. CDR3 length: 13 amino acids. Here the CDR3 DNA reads TGTGCCAGCAGTTATAGGTGGGACACTGAAGCTTTCTTT. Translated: CASSYRWDTEAFF.

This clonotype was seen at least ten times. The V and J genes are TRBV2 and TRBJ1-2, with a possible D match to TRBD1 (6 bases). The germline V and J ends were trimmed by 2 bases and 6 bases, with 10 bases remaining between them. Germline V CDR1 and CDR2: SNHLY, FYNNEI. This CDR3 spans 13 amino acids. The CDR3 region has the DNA TGTGCCAGCAGTGAAAAGGCAGGGGATGGCTACACCTTC. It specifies CASSEKAGDGYTF.

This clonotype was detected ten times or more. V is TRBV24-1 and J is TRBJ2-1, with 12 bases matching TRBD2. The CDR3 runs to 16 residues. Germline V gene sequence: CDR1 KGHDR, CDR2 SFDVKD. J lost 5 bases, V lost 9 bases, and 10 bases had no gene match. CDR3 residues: CATPRLAGDVNNEQFF. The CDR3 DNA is TGTGCCACCCCCCGACTAGCGGGAGATGTGAACAATGAGCAGTTCTTC.

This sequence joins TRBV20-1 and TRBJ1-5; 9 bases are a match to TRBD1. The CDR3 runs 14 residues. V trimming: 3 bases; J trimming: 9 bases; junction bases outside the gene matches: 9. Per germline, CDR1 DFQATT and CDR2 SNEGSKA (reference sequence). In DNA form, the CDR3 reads TGCAGTGCTAGTGAGGACAGGGGTATCATGCCCCAGCATTTT. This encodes CSASEDRGIMPQHF.

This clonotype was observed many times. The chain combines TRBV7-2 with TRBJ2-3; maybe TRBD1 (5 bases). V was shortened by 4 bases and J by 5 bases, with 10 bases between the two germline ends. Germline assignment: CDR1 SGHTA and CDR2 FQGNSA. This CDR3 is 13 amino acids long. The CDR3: CASSSQVQDTQYF. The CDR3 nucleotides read TGTGCCAGCAGCTCACAGGTTCAAGATACGCAGTATTTT.

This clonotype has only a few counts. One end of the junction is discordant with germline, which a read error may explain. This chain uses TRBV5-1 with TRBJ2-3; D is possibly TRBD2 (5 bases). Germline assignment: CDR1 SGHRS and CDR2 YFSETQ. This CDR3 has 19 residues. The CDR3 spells CASSIGPGKGLSSTDTQYF. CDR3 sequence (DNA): TGCGCCAGCAGCATCGGACCGGGGAAAGGGCTTTCGAGCACGGATACGCAGTATTTT.

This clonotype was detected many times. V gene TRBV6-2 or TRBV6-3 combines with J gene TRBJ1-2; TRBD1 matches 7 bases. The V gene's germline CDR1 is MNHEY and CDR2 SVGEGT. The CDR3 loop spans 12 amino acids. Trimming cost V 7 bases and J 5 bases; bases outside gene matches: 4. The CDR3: CASTQGGYGYTF. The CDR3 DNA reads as TGTGCCAGCACCCAGGGGGGGTATGGCTACACCTTC.

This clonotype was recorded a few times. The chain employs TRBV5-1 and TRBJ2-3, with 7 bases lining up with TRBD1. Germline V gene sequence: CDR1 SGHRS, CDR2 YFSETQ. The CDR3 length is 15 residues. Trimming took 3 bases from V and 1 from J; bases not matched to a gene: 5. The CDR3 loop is CASSSTGMGTDTQYF. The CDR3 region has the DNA TGCGCCAGCAGCTCGACAGGGATGGGCACAGATACGCAGTATTTT.

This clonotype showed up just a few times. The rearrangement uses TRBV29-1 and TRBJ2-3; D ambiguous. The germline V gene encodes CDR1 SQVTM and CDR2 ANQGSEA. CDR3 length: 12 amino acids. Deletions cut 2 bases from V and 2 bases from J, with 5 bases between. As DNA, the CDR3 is TGCAGCGTTGAATTGAACACAGATACGCAGTATTTT. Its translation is CSVELNTDTQYF.

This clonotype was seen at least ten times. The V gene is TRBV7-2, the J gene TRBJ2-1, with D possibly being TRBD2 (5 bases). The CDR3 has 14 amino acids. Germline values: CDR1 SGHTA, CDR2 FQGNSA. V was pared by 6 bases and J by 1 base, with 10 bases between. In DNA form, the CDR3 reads TGTGCCAGCAGTTATCCGGGATCCTACAATGAGCAGTTCTTC. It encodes CASSYPGSYNEQFF.

DNA for the CDR3: TGTGCCAGCAGCTCCAGCACGACGTACAATGAGCAGTTCTTC. This gives the protein CASSSSTTYNEQFF. This chain links TRBV7-2 with TRBJ2-1; D call uncertain. The CDR3 extends over 14 amino acids. V was cut by 4 bases and J by 4 bases, with 11 bases left in between. The V gene's germline CDR1 is SGHTA and CDR2 FQGNSA. The full variable domain, in which reference TRBV7-2 and TRBJ2-1 provide the parts outside the CDR3, is GAGVSQSPSNKVTEKGKDVELRCDPISGHTALYWYRQSLGQGLEFLIYFQGNSAPDKSGLPSDRFSAERTGGSVSTLTIQRTQQEDSAVYLCASSSSTTYNEQFFGPGTRLTVL.

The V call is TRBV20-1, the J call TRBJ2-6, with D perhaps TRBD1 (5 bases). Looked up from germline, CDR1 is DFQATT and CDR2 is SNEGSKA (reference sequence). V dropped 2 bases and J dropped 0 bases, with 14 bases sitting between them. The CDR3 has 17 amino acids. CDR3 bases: TGCAGTGCTAGAACTGGGGCAGCCCTCTCTGGGGCCAACGTCCTGACTTTC. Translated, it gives CSARTGAALSGANVLTF.

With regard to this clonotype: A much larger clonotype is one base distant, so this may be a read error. CDR3 protein: CASSLNGRDGEQYF. Written as DNA, the CDR3 is TGTGCCAGCAGTTTAAATGGCCGGGACGGCGAGCAGTACTTC. The genes are TRBV12-3 or TRBV12-4 and TRBJ2-7; D is possibly TRBD1 or TRBD2 (5 bases each). The CDR3 loop spans 14 amino acids. V was cut by 2 bases and J by 6 bases, with 14 bases left in between.

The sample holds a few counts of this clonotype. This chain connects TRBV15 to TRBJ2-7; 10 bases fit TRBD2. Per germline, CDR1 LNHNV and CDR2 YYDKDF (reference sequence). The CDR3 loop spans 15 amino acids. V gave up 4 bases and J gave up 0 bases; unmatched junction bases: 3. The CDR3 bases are TGTGCCACCAGCAATAGCGGGAGGTACTCCTACGAGCAGTACTTC. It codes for CATSNSGRYSYEQYF.

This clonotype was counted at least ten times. CDR3 sequence reads: CASSLGQGNYEQYF. The CDR3 coding sequence is TGTGCCAGCAGCCTAGGACAGGGGAACTACGAGCAGTACTTC. The chain combines TRBV7-9 with TRBJ2-7, with 9 nucleotides matching TRBD1. This CDR3 is built from 14 residues. With 5 bases clipped from V and 3 bases from J, the junction kept 5 bases outside the gene matches. Germline CDR1 and CDR2: SEHNR and FQNEAQ (reference sequence).